The 18 T cell receptor beta chains reported below all come from one sample, sequenced in a study of OX40 agonist ivuxolimab in advanced cancers. Profiling relied on immunoSEQ multiplex PCR, and the TCRdb table lists in-frame clones only, not all of them. The sample comprises 60,000 to 90,000 clones, 90% of which are singletons, and 0.3% to 0.4% rests with the top ten. Sequences were derived from CD4+ or CD8+ T cells sorted from blood, sampled in a trial of the OX40 agonist ivuxolimab. These receptors were taken from an adult with an advanced solid tumor such as melanoma, head and neck, liver or kidney cancer.

The gene calls are TRBV6-5 and TRBJ2-7, with D tentatively TRBD2 (6 bases). Germline V gives CDR1 MNHEY, CDR2 SVGAGI. This CDR3 is built from 15 residues. V gave up 5 bases and J gave up 3 bases, with 17 bases separating them. The CDR3 coding sequence is TGTGCCAGCAGTCGAACCGGGACTCAACACTACGAGCAGTACTTC. Encoded protein: CASSRTGTQHYEQYF.

V and J are TRBV6-5 and TRBJ2-1, with TRBD2 matching over 8 bases. Germline CDR1 MNHEY, CDR2 SVGAGI. The CDR3 has 15 residues. The J segment lost 7 bases and the V segment lost 3 bases, leaving 8 bases of the junction unmatched. CDR3 DNA sequence: TGTGCCAGCAGTTATCTGGGCGGGGGGCCGAATGAGCAGTTCTTC. Amino acids: CASSYLGGGPNEQFF.

The chain couples TRBV4-3 to TRBJ2-5, with 7 bases matching TRBD1. V shed 0 bases, J shed 1 base, and the junction held 2 bases outside the gene matches. This CDR3 comprises 15 residues. Germline assignment: CDR1 LGHNA and CDR2 YSLEER. The DNA for the CDR3 is TGCGCCAGCAGCCAAGAAGGGGACAGCCAAGAGACCCAGTACTTC. This translates into CASSQEGDSQETQYF.

This chain links TRBV19 with TRBJ1-2, with D possibly being TRBD1 (6 bases). V dropped 7 bases and J dropped 0 bases, with 12 bases sitting between them. The CDR3 covers 14 residues. Germline CDR1 LNHDA, CDR2 SQIVND (reference sequence). CDR3 sequence: CASIPTGTNYGYTF. In DNA form, the CDR3 reads TGTGCCAGTATCCCGACAGGAACTAACTATGGCTACACCTTC.

This chain uses TRBV28 with TRBJ2-1, with 7 bases aligning to TRBD1. V lost 3 bases to trimming and J lost 2 bases; unmatched junction nucleotides: 1. Germline V gene lookup returns CDR1 MDHEN and CDR2 SYDVKM. The CDR3 runs to 14 residues. The CDR3 is CASSLRGPYNEQFF. In nucleotides, the CDR3 is TGTGCCAGCAGTTTGAGGGGGCCCTACAATGAGCAGTTCTTC. Combining the CDR3 with reference TRBV28 and TRBJ2-1 gives the whole variable domain DVKVTQSSRYLVKRTGEKVFLECVQDMDHENMFWYRQDPGLGLRLIYFSYDVKMKEKGDIPEGYSVSREKKERFSLILESASTNQTSMYLCASSLRGPYNEQFFGPGTRLTVL.

This chain links TRBV7-9 with TRBJ2-2; tentatively, D is TRBD1 (6 bases). The V end lost 5 bases, the J end lost 4 bases, and 14 bases lay between the germline ends. The germline gives CDR1 SEHNR, CDR2 FQNEAQ (reference sequence). The CDR3 length is 15 residues. The CDR3: CASSPGQEITGELFF. The CDR3, as DNA: TGTGCCAGCAGCCCGGGACAAGAGATCACCGGGGAGCTGTTTTTT.

The chain has TRBV30 and TRBJ2-2, with D possibly matching TRBD2 (5 bases). Looked up from germline, CDR1 is GTSNPN and CDR2 is SVGIG (reference sequence). The V end lost 0 bases, the J end lost 8 bases, and 13 bases lay between the germline ends. The length of the CDR3 is 14 residues. This CDR3 is CAWSVAVASGELFF. CDR3 nucleotide sequence: TGTGCCTGGAGTGTAGCGGTAGCGTCAGGGGAGCTGTTTTTT.

The chain uses TRBV5-4 and TRBJ2-3, with TRBD2 matching 14 bases. Looked up from germline, CDR1 is SGHNT and CDR2 is YYREEE (reference sequence). The V segment lost 4 bases and the J segment 4 bases; nucleotides outside the gene matches: 2. The CDR3 runs to 15 residues. The CDR3 DNA follows: TGTGCCAGCAGCCGACTAGCGGGAGGGCCAGATACGCAGTATTTT. Its translation is CASSRLAGGPDTQYF.

The chain has TRBV6-1 and TRBJ2-5; TRBD2 matches at 7 bases. This CDR3 contains 15 residues. V dropped 4 bases and J dropped 1; count of bases not matched to a gene: 6. The V gene's germline CDR1 is MNHNS and CDR2 SASEGT. The CDR3 nucleotides read TGTGCCAGCAGTGGGGGGGGAGGGGTCCAAGAGACCCAGTACTTC. It translates to CASSGGGGVQETQYF.

The chain has TRBV30 and TRBJ2-4; tentative D call: TRBD2 (6 bases). Trimming stripped 5 bases from V and 1 base from J, with 15 bases between. This CDR3 contains 15 residues. Germline lookup yields CDR1 GTSNPN and CDR2 SVGIG (reference sequence). CDR3 sequence: CAWAVSGRAKNIQYF. The CDR3 DNA sequence: TGTGCCTGGGCGGTATCAGGGAGGGCCAAAAACATTCAGTACTTC.

The rearrangement links TRBV5-6 to TRBJ1-5; D may be TRBD1 (5 bases). Germline CDR1 reads SGHDT; CDR2 reads YYEEEE. CDR3 length: 15 amino acids. Between the trimmed V and J ends, which lost 2 bases and 3 bases, there was a span of 12 bases. CDR3 DNA: TGTGCCAGCAGCTTTTTTCAGGGAGACAATCAGCCCCAGCATTTT. Residues: CASSFFQGDNQPQHF.

The chain employs TRBV18 and TRBJ1-2; D is perhaps TRBD1 (5 bases). From germline, CDR1 is KGHSH and CDR2 LQKENI. The CDR3 sequence is 16 residues long. V lost 2 bases to trimming and J lost 1 base, with 14 bases between them. The CDR3 loop reads CASSPDGQGVNYGYTF. CDR3 bases: TGTGCCAGCTCACCAGACGGACAAGGGGTTAACTATGGCTACACCTTC.

This chain joins TRBV27 and TRBJ2-3, with 7 bases matching TRBD2. Trimming took 4 bases from V and 0 from J; bases not matched to a gene: 10. The CDR3 extends over 17 amino acids. The germline gives CDR1 MNHEY, CDR2 SMNVEV (reference sequence). The CDR3 DNA reads TGTGCCAGCAGTTCCCTTGGGAGCGGGACTAGCACAGATACGCAGTATTTT. Amino acids: CASSSLGSGTSTDTQYF.

The rearrangement links TRBV6-1 to TRBJ1-4; possible D gene TRBD1, 6 bases. V dropped 7 bases and J dropped 7 bases, with 16 bases sitting between them. This CDR3 is built from 14 residues. CDR1 MNHNS and CDR2 SASEGT come from the germline V gene. The CDR3 DNA follows: TGTGCCAGCATCCCCGGGGGGGCTGGTGAAAAACTGTTTTTT. As protein: CASIPGGAGEKLFF.

The chain's CDR3 is CASSYPGTSGGETQYF. In DNA, the CDR3 is TGTGCCAGCAGTTACCCTGGGACTAGCGGGGGCGAGACCCAGTACTTC. The rearrangement joins TRBV6-6 to TRBJ2-5, with TRBD2 matching 14 bases. The CDR3 runs 16 residues. The germline V gene has CDR1 MNHNY and CDR2 SVGAGI (reference sequence). V trimming: 2 bases; J trimming: 5 bases; junction bases outside the gene matches: 4.

The rearrangement links TRBV6-6 to TRBJ1-5, with D unclear. V lost 6 bases and J 7 bases, leaving 10 bases between the germline ends. From germline, CDR1 is MNHNY and CDR2 SVGAGI (reference sequence). This CDR3 is 12 amino acids long. CDR3 sequence reads: CASSPSGQPQHF. The CDR3 bases are TGTGCCAGCAGCCCTTCCGGGCAGCCCCAGCATTTT.

The V and J genes are TRBV5-1 and TRBJ2-5; either TRBD1 or TRBD2 may fit D (5 bases each). The CDR3 is made up of 13 amino acids. Germline V lookup: CDR1 SGHRS, CDR2 YFSETQ. The V end lost 2 bases, the J end lost 2 bases, and 7 bases lay between the germline ends. This CDR3 reads CASSLEGQETQYF. CDR3 bases: TGCGCCAGCAGCTTAGAGGGGCAAGAGACCCAGTACTTC.

The chain carries TRBV15 and TRBJ2-1, with 7 bases that match TRBD2. Trimming removed 3 bases from V and 7 bases from J; junction bases left unmatched: 15. Germline V gene sequence: CDR1 LNHNV, CDR2 YYDKDF (reference sequence). This CDR3 spans 17 amino acids. The chain's CDR3 is CATSSSTVRGLSNEQFF. The CDR3 nucleotides are TGTGCCACCAGCAGCTCCACGGTCCGGGGACTATCGAATGAGCAGTTCTTC.